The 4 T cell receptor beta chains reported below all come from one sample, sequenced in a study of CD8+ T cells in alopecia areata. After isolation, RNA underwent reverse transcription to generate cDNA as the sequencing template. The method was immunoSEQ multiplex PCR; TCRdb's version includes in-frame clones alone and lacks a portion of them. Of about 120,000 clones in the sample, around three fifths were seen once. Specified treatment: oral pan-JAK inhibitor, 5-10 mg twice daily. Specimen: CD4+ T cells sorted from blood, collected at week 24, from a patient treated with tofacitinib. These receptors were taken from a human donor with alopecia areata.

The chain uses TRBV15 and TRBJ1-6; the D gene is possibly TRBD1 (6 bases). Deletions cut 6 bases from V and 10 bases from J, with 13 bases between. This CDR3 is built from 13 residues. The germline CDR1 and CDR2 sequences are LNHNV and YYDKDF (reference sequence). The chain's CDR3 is CATRRGVGSPLHF. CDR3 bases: TGTGCCACCAGGAGGGGGGTTGGGTCACCCCTCCACTTT.

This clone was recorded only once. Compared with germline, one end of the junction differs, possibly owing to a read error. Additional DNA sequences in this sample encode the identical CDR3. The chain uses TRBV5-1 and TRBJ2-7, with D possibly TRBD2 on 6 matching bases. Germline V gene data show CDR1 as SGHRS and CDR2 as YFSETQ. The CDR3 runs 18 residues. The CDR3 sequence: CASSLQRALTHPQYEQYF. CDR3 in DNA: TGTGCCAGCAGCTTGCAGCGGGCGCTCACCCACCCTCAGTACGAGCAGTACTTC. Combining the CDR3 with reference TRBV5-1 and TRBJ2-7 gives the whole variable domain KAGVTQTPRYLIKTRGQQVTLSCSPISGHRSVSWYQQTPGQGLQFLFEYFSETQRNKGNFPGRFSGRQFSNSRSEMNVSTLELGDSALYLCASSLQRALTHPQYEQYFGPGTRLTVT.

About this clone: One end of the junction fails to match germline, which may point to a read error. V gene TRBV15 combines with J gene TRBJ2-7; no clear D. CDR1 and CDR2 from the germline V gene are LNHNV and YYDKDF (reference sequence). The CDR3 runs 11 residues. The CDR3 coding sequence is TGTGCCACCAGCAGAGCCCGGGTCTCCCTTTTC. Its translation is CATSRARVSLF.

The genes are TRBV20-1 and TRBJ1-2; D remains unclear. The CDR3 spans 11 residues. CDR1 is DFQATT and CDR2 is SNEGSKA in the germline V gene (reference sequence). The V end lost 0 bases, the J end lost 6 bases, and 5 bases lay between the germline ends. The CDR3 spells CSARDYDGYTF. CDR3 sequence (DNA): TGCAGTGCTAGAGATTATGATGGCTACACCTTC.